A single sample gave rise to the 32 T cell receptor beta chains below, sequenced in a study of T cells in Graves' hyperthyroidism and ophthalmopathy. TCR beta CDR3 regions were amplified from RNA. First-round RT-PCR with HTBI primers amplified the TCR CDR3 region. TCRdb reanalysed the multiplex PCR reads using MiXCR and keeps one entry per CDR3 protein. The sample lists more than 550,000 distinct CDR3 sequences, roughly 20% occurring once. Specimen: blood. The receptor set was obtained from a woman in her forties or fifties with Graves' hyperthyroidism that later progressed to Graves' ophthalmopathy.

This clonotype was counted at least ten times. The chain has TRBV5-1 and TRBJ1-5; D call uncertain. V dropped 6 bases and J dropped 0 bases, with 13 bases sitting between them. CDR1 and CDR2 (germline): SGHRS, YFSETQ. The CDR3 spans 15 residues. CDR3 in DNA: TGCGCCAGCACCCCGGACGGCTATAGCAATCAGCCCCAGCATTTT. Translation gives CASTPDGYSNQPQHF.

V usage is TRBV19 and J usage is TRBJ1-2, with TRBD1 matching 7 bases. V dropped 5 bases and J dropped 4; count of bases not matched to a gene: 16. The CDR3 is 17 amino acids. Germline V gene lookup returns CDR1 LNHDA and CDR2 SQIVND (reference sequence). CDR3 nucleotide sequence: TGTGCCAGTAGTTCGCCGGCGGACAGGAGCCGCCTCTATGGCTACACCTTC. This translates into CASSSPADRSRLYGYTF.

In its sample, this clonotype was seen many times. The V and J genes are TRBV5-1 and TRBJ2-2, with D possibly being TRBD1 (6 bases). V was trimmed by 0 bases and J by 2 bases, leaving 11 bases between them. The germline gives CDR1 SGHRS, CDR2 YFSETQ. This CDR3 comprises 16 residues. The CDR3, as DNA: TGCGCCAGCAGCTTGGGCTGGACAGTTAACACCGGGGAGCTGTTTTTT. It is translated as CASSLGWTVNTGELFF.

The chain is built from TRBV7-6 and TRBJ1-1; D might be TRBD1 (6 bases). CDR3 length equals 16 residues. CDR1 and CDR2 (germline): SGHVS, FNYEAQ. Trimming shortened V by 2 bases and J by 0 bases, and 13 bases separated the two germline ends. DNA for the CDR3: TGTGCCAGCAGCTTAAAGGGGGGATGGGTGAACACTGAAGCTTTCTTT. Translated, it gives CASSLKGGWVNTEAFF.

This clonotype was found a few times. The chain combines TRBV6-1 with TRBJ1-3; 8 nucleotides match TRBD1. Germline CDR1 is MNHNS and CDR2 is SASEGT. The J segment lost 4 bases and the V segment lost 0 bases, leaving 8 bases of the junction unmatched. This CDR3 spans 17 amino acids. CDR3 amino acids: CASSEALGTGVGNTIYF. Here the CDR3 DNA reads TGTGCCAGCAGTGAAGCGCTAGGGACAGGAGTGGGAAACACCATATATTTT.

The CDR3: CSALEVSGVNNEQFF. The CDR3 coding sequence is TGCAGTGCTTTAGAAGTTAGCGGGGTCAACAATGAGCAGTTCTTC. This rearrangement joins TRBV20-1 to TRBJ2-1, with 8 bases aligning to TRBD2. The CDR3 is made up of 15 amino acids. V trimming: 5 bases; J trimming: 5 bases; junction bases outside the gene matches: 11. Germline V gives CDR1 DFQATT, CDR2 SNEGSKA (reference sequence).

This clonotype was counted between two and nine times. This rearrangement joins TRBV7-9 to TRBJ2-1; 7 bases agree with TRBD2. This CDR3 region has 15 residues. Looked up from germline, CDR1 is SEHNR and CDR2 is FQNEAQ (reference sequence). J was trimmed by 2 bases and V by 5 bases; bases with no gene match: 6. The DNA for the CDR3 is TGTGCCAGCAGCCCAATTGCGGGAGCCTACAATGAGCAGTTCTTC. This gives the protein CASSPIAGAYNEQFF.

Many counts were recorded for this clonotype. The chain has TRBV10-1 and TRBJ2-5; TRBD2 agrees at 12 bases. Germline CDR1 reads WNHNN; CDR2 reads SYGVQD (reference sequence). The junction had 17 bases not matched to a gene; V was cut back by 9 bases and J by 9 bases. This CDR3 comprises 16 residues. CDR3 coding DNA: TGCGCCAGTGGGCCAAGGACTAGCGGGGTGCTTTGGGCCCAGTACTTC. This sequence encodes CASGPRTSGVLWAQYF.

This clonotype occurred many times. CDR3 sequence: CASSLGAALTDTQYF. CDR3 DNA sequence: TGTGCCAGCAGCTTGGGAGCGGCCCTCACAGATACGCAGTATTTT. This chain joins TRBV11-2 and TRBJ2-3, with D possibly being TRBD2 (5 bases). The CDR3 is 15 amino acids. Trimming took off 3 bases at V and 2 bases at J, with 12 bases between the two ends. Per germline, CDR1 SGHAT and CDR2 FQNNGV.

CDR3: CASRDRTGRTNEKLFF. The CDR3 nucleotides read TGTGCCAGCAGGGACAGGACAGGGAGGACTAATGAAAAACTGTTTTTT. The J gene is TRBJ1-4, the V gene TRBV7-2, with 8 nucleotides matching TRBD1. The trim removed 6 bases at V and 2 bases at J, leaving 8 bases unmatched. The CDR3 spans 16 residues. The V gene's germline CDR1 is SGHTA and CDR2 FQGNSA.

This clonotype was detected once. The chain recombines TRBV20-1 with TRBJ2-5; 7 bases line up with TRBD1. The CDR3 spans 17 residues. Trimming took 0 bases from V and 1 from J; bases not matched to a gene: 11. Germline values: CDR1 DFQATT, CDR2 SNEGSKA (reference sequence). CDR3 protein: CSARDGRGQLTQETQYF. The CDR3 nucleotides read TGCAGTGCTAGAGACGGACGGGGACAGCTGACCCAAGAGACCCAGTACTTC.

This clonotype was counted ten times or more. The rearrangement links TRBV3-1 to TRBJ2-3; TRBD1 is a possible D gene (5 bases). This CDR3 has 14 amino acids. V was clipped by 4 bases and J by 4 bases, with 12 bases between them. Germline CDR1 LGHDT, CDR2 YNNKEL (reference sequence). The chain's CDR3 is CASSPQGRADTQYF. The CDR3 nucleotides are TGTGCCAGCAGCCCGCAGGGTCGGGCAGATACGCAGTATTTT.

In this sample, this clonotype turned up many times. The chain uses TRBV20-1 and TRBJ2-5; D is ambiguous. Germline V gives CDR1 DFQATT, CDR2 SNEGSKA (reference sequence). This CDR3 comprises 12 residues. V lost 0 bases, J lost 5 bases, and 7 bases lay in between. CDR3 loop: CSAREQGETQYF. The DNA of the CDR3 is TGCAGTGCTAGAGAGCAAGGGGAGACCCAGTACTTC.

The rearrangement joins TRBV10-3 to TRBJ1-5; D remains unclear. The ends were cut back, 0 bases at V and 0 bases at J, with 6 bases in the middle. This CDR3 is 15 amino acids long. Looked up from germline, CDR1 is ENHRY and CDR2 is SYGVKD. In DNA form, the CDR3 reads TGTGCCATCAGTGAGTCAGGGCATAGCAATCAGCCCCAGCATTTT. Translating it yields CAISESGHSNQPQHF.

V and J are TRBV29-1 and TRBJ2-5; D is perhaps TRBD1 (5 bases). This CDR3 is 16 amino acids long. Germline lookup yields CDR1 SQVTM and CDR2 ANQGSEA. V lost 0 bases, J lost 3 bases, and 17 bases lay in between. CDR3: CSVEDVNLDREETQYF. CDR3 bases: TGCAGCGTTGAAGACGTAAATCTAGACAGAGAAGAGACCCAGTACTTC. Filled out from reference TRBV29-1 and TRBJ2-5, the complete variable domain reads SAVISQKPSRDICQRGTSLTIQCQVDSQVTMMFWYRQQPGQSLTLIATANQGSEATYESGFVIDKFPISRPNLTFSTLTVSNMSPEDSSIYLCSVEDVNLDREETQYFGPGTRLLVL.

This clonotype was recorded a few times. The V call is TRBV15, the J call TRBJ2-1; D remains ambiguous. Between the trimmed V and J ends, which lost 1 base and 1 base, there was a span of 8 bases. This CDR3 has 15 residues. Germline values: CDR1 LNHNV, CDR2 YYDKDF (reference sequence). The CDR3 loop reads CATSRGMGSYNEQFF. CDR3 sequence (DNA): TGTGCCACCAGCAGAGGAATGGGTTCCTACAATGAGCAGTTCTTC.

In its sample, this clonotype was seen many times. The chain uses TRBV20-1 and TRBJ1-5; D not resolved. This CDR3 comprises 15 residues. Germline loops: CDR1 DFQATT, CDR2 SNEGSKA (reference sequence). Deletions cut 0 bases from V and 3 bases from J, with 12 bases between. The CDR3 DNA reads TGCAGTGCTAGAGATCATAGCCTTCACAATCAGCCCCAGCATTTT. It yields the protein CSARDHSLHNQPQHF.

The CDR3 DNA reads as TGTGCCATCAGTGAGTCGTTAGGCCAGGAGACCCAGTACTTC. Amino acids: CAISESLGQETQYF. The chain employs TRBV10-3 and TRBJ2-5; D ambiguous. The CDR3 runs 14 residues. CDR1 and CDR2 from the germline V gene are ENHRY and SYGVKD. The ends were cut back, 0 bases at V and 5 bases at J, with 10 bases in the middle.

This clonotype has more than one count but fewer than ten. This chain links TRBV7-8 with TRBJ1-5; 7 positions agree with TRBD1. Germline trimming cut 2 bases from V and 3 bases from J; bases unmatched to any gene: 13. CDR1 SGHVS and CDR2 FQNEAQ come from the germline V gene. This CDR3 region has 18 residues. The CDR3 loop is CASSLFIGPGQHNQPQHF. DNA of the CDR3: TGTGCCAGCAGCTTATTTATTGGGCCGGGACAGCACAATCAGCCCCAGCATTTT. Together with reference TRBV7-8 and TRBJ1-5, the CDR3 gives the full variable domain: GAGVSQSPRYKVAKRGQDVALRCDPISGHVSLFWYQQALGQGPEFLTYFQNEAQLDKSGLPSDRFFAERPEGSVSTLKIQRTQQEDSAVYLCASSLFIGPGQHNQPQHFGDGTRLSIL.

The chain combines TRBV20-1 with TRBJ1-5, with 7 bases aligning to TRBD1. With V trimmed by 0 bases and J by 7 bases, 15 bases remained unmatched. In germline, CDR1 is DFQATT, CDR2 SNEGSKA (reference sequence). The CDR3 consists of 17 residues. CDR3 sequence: CSARDPTTGWEGQPQHF. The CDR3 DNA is TGCAGTGCTAGAGATCCCACGACAGGGTGGGAGGGACAGCCCCAGCATTTT.

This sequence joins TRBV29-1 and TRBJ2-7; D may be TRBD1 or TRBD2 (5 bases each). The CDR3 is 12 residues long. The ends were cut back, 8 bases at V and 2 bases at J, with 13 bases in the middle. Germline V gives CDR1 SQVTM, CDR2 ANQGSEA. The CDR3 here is CSIRDQTYEQYF. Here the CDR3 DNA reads TGCAGCATACGGGACCAGACCTACGAGCAGTACTTC.

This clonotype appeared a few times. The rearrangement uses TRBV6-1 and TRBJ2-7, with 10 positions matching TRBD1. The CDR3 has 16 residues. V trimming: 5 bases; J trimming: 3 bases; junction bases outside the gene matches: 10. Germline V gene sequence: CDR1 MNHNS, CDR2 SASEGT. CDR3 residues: CASSYEEWDRGYEQYF. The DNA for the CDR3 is TGTGCCAGCAGTTATGAGGAGTGGGACAGGGGCTACGAGCAGTACTTC.

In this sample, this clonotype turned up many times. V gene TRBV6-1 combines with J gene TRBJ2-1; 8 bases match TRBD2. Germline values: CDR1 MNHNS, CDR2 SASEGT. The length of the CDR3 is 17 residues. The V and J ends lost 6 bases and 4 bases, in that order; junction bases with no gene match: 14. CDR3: CASRATPGLVRYNEQFF. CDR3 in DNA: TGTGCCAGCAGAGCCACACCGGGACTAGTCAGGTACAATGAGCAGTTCTTC.

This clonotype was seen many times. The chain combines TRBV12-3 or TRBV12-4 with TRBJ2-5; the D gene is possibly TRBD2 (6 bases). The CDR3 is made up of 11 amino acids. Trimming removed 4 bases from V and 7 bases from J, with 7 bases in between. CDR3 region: CASSSGRTQYF. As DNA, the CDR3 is TGTGCCAGCAGTTCCGGGAGGACCCAGTACTTC.

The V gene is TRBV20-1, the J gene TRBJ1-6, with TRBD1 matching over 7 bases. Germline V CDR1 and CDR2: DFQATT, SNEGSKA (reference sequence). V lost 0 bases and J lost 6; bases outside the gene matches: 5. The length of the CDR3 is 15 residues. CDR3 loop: CSARDPGTANSPLHF. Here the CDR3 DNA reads TGCAGTGCTAGAGATCCCGGGACAGCTAATTCACCCCTCCACTTT.

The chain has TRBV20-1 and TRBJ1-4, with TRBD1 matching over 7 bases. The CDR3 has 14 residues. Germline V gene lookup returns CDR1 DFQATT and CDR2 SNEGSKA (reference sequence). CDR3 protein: CSARTGVDNEKLFF. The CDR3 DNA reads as TGCAGCGCGAGAACAGGGGTCGATAATGAAAAACTGTTTTTT.

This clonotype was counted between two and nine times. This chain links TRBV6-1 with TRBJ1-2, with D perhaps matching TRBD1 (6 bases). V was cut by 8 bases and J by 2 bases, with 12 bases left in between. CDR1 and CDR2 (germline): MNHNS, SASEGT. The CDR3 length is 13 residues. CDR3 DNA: TGTGCCAGCTGGAGGGGGGCAAACTATGGCTACACCTTC. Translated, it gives CASWRGANYGYTF.

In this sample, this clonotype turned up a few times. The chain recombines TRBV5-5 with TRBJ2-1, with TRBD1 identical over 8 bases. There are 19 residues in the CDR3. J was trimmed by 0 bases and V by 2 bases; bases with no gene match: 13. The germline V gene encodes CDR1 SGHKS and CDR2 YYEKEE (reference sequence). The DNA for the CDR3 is TGTGCCAGCAGCTTCTTCTTCAGAACAGGGGGGAGCTCCTACAATGAGCAGTTCTTC. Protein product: CASSFFFRTGGSSYNEQFF.

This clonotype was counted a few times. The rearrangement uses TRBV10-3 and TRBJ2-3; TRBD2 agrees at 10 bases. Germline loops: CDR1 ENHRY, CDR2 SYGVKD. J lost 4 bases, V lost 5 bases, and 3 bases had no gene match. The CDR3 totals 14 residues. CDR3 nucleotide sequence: TGTGCCATCAGTTCAGCGGGGGGGGCAGATACGCAGTATTTT. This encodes CAISSAGGADTQYF.

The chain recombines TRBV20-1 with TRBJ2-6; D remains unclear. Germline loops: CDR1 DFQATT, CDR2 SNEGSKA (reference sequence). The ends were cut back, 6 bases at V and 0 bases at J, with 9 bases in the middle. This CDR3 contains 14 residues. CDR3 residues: CSAEVISGANVLTF. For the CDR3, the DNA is TGCAGTGCCGAGGTGATCTCTGGGGCCAACGTCCTGACTTTC.

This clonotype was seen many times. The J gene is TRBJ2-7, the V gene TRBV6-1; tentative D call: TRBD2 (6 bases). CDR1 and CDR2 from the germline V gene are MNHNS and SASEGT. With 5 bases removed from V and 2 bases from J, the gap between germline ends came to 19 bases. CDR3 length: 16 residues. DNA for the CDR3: TGTGCCAGCAGTCCGCCCGGGGGTGGGAAAACCTACGAGCAGTACTTC. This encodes CASSPPGGGKTYEQYF.

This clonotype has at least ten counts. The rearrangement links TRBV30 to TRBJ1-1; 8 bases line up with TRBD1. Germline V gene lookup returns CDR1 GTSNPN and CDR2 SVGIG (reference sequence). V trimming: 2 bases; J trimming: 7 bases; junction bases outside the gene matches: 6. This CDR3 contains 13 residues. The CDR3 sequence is CAWSPRQGREAFF. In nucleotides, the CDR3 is TGTGCCTGGAGTCCCCGACAGGGGCGTGAAGCTTTCTTT.